A single T cell receptor (beta chain) is shown here with its context. This entry is derived from a study of CD8 T cells in Susac syndrome. The RNA input was about 0.5 to 1 ug, and it was reverse transcribed with random hexamers. MiXCR, run by TCRdb on the immunoSEQ multiplex PCR reads, gives a single entry per CDR3 protein. The sample includes around 180,000 distinct CDR3 sequences, around 95% of them seen just once. The V end was cut by 7 bases, the J end by 4 bases, with 11 bases between. The CDR3 is made up of 13 amino acids. Per the germline V gene, CDR1 is SQVTM and CDR2 is ANQGSEA. The sequencing sample was made of CD4+ T cells from PBMCs. The rearrangement links TRBV29-1 to TRBJ2-6; D is unclear. The sequence derives from a human donor with multiple sclerosis. The CDR3 is CSARPGGANVLTF. Here the CDR3 DNA reads TGCAGCGCTAGACCTGGGGGGGCCAACGTCCTGACTTTC.